This T cell receptor beta chain was obtained from a study of tissue T cells after allogeneic stem cell transplantation. General study points: Anatomically similar tissues had similar TCR repertoires within each patient.

This clone was seen a few times. Its antigen is still unknown. CDR3 size: 13 residues. CDR1 and CDR2 (germline): SGHRS, YFSETQ. The ends were cut back, 4 bases at V and 0 bases at J, with 6 bases in the middle. Here immunoSEQ multiplex PCR was the method, and the copy in TCRdb shows in-frame clones only, minus some. In the table there are 20,000 to 30,000 clones, over 70% of which are singletons. The sequence derives from a female donor older than 55 with lung cancer. Sequenced material: tissue from the ileum, taken at autopsy. The rearrangement joins TRBV5-1 to TRBJ2-3, with D unresolved. CDR3 DNA sequence: TGCGCCAGCAGCAGCGCTAGCACAGATACGCAGTATTTT. Translation gives CASSSASTDTQYF.